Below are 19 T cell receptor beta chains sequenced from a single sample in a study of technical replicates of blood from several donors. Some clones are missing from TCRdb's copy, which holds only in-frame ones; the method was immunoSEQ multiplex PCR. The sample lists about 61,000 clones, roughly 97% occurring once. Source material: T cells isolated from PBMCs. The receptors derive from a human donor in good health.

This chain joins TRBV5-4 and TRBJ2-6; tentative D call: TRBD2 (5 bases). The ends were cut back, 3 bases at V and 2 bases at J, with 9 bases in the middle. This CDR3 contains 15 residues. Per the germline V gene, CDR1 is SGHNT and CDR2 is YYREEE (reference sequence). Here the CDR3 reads CASSWPGAGANVLTF. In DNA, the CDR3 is TGTGCCAGCAGCTGGCCCGGGGCTGGGGCCAACGTCCTGACTTTC.

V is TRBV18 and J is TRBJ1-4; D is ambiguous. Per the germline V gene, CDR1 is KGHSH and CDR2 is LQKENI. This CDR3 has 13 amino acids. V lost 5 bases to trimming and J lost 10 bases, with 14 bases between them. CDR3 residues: CASSSTSSGKLFF. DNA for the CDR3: TGTGCCAGCTCATCGACTAGTAGTGGAAAACTGTTTTTT.

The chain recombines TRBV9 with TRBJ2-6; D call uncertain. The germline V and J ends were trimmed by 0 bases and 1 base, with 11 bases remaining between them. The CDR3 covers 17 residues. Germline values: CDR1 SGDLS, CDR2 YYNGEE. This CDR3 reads CASSVDNYPSGANVLTF. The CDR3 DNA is TGTGCCAGCAGCGTAGATAACTACCCGTCTGGGGCCAACGTCCTGACTTTC.

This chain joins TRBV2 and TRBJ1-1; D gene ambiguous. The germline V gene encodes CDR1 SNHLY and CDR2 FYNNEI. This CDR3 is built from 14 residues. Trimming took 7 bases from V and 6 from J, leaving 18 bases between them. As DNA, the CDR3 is TGTGCCAGCATGCGAGGGTTTAATAACGCTGAAGCTTTCTTT. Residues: CASMRGFNNAEAFF.

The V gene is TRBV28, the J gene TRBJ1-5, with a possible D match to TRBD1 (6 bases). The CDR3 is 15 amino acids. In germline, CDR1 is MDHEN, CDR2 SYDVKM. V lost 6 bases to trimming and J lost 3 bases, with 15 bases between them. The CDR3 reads CASSHLYRDNQPQHF. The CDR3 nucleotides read TGTGCCAGCAGCCACCTATACAGGGACAATCAGCCCCAGCATTTT.

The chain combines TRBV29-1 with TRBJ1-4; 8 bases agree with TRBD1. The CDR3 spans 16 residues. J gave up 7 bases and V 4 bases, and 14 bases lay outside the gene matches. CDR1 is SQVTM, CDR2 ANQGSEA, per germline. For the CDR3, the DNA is TGCAGCGTTGGCCACCTAGACAGGGGCGGTGGTGAAAAACTGTTTTTT. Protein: CSVGHLDRGGGEKLFF.

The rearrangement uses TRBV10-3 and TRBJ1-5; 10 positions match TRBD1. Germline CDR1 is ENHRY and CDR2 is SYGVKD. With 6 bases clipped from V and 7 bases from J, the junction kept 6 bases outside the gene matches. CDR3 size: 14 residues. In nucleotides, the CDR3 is TGTGCCATCAGCTCGGGACAGGGGAAGCAGCCCCAGCATTTT. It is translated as CAISSGQGKQPQHF.

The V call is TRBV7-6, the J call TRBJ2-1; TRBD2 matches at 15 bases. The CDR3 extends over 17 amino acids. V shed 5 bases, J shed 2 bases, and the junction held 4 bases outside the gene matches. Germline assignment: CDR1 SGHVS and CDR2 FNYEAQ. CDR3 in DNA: TGTGCCAGCAGCCAGGGACTAGCGGGGGGCCCCTACAATGAGCAGTTCTTC. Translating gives CASSQGLAGGPYNEQFF.

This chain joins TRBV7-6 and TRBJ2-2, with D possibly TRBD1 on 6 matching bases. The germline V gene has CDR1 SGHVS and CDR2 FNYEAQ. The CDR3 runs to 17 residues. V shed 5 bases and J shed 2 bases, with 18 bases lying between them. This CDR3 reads CASSRETGHVNTGELFF. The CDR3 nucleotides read TGTGCCAGCAGCCGAGAGACGGGACACGTAAACACCGGGGAGCTGTTTTTT.

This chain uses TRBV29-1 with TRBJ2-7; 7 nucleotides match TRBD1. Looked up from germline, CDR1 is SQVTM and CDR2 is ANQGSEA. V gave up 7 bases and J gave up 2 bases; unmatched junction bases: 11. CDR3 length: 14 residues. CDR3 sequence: CSASGQTPTYEQYF. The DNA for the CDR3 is TGCAGCGCCTCGGGACAGACTCCGACCTACGAGCAGTACTTC.

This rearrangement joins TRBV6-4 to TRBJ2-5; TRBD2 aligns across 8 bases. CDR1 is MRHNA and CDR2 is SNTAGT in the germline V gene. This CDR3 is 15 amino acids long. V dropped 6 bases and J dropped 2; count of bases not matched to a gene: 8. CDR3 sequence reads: CASSPTTSGQETQYF. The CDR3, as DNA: TGTGCCAGCAGCCCCACTACTAGCGGTCAAGAGACCCAGTACTTC.

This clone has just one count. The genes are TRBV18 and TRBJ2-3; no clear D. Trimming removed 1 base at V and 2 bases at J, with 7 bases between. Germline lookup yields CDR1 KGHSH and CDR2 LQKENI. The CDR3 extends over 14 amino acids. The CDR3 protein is CASSPRENTDTQYF. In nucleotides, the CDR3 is TGTGCCAGCTCACCACGCGAGAACACAGATACGCAGTATTTT. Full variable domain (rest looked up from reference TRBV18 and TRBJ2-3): NAGVMQNPRHLVRRRGQEARLRCSPMKGHSHVYWYRQLPEEGLKFMVYLQKENIIDESGMPKERFSAEFPKEGPSILRIQQVVRGDSAAYFCASSPRENTDTQYFGPGTRLTVL.

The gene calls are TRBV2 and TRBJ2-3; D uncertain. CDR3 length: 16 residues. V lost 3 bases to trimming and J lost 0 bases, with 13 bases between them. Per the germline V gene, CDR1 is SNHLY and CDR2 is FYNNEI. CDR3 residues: CASSDLGFLSTDTQYF. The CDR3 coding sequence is TGTGCCAGCAGTGATTTGGGCTTCCTAAGCACAGATACGCAGTATTTT.

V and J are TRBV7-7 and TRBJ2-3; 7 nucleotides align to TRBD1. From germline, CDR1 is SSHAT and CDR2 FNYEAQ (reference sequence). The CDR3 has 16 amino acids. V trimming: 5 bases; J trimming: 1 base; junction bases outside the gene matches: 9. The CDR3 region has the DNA TGTGCCAGCAGCCCCCTTGGGACAGCAGGCACAGATACGCAGTATTTT. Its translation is CASSPLGTAGTDTQYF.

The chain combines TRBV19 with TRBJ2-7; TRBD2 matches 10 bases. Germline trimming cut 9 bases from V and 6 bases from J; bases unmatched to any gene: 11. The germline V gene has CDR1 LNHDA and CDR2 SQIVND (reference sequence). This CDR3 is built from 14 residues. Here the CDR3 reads CASRPLAGVGEQYF. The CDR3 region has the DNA TGTGCCAGCCGCCCCCTAGCGGGAGTAGGCGAGCAGTACTTC.

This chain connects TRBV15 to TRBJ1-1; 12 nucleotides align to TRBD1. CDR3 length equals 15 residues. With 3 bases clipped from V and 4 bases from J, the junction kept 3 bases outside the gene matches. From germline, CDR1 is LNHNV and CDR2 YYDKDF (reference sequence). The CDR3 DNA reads TGTGCCACCAGCAGCCGGGGACAGGGGGCCACTGAAGCTTTCTTT. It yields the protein CATSSRGQGATEAFF.

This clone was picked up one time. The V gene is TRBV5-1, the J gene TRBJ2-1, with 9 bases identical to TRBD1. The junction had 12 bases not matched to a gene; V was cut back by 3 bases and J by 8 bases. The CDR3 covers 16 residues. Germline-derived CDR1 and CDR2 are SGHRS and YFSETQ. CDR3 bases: TGCGCCAGCAGCTCTTACAGGGGGCGAATAAGTGATGAGCAGTTCTTC. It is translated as CASSSYRGRISDEQFF.

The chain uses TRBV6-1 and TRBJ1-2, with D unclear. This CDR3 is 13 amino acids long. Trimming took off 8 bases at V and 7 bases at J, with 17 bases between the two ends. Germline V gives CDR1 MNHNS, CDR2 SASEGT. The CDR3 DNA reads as TGTGCCAGCGGCGACAAGATCCACATTGGCTACACCTTC. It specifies CASGDKIHIGYTF.

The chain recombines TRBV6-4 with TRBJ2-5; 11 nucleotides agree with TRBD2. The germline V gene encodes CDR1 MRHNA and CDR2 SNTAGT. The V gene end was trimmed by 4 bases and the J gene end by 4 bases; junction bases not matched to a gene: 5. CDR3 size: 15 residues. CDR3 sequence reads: CASSAGTSGGETQYF. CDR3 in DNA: TGTGCCAGCAGTGCCGGGACTAGCGGAGGAGAGACCCAGTACTTC.